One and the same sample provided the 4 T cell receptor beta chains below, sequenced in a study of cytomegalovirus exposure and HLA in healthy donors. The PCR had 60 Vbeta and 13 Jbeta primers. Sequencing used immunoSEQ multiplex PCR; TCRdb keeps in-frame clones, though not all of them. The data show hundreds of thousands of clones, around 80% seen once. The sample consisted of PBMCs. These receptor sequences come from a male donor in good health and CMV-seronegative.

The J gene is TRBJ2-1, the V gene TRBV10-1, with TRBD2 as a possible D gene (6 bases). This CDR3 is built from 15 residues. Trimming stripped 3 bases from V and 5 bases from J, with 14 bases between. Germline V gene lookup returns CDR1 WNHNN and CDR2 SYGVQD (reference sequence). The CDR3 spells CASSEGLAFDNEQFF. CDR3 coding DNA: TGCGCCAGCAGTGAAGGGCTAGCGTTCGACAATGAGCAGTTCTTC.

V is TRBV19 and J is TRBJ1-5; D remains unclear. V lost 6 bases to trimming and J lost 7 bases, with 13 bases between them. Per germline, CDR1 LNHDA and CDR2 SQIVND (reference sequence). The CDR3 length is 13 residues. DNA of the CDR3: TGTGCCAGTAGATGGCAACATAACCAGCCCCAGCATTTT. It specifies CASRWQHNQPQHF. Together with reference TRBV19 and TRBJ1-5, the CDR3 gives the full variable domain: DGGITQSPKYLFRKEGQNVTLSCEQNLNHDAMYWYRQDPGQGLRLIYYSQIVNDFQKGDIAEGYSVSREKKESFPLTVTSAQKNPTAFYLCASRWQHNQPQHFGDGTRLSIL.

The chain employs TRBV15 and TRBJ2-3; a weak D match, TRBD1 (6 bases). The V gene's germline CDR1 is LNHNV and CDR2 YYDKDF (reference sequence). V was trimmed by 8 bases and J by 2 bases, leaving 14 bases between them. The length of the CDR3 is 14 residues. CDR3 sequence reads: CATAAGAITDTQYF. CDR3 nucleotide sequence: TGTGCCACCGCGGCAGGGGCGATCACAGATACGCAGTATTTT. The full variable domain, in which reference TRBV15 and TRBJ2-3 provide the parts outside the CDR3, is DAMVIQNPRYQVTQFGKPVTLSCSQTLNHNVMYWYQQKSSQAPKLLFHYYDKDFNNEADTPDNFQSRRPNTSFCFLDIRSPGLGDTAMYLCATAAGAITDTQYFGPGTRLTVL.

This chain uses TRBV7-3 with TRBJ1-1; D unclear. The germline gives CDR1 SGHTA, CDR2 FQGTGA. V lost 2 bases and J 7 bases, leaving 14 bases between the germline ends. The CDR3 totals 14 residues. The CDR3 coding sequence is TGTGCCAGCAGCTTAGATAGGAGGTCCAGTGAAGCTTTCTTT. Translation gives CASSLDRRSSEAFF.